Shown below are 27 T cell receptor beta chains from a single sample sequenced in a study of shared clonotypes between healthy human individuals. Profiling relied on immunoSEQ multiplex PCR, and the TCRdb table lists in-frame clones only, not all of them. The sample lists about 340,000 clones, around 70% occurring once. The material sequenced was memory CD4+ T cells sorted from blood. Regarding subset: CD45RA-negative fraction. The receptor set was obtained from a man aged 25-40 years in good health.

The chain joins TRBV28 to TRBJ2-7; the match to TRBD1 covers 8 bases. Germline CDR1 reads MDHEN; CDR2 reads SYDVKM. CDR3 size: 16 residues. V was pared by 4 bases and J by 1 base, with 9 bases of the junction left unmatched. As DNA, the CDR3 is TGTGCCAGCAGTTCAAGAGACAGGGGCAGGTCCTACGAGCAGTACTTC. Residues: CASSSRDRGRSYEQYF.

Here the CDR3 DNA reads TGCGCCAGCAGCTTGAACGGCGAACGACACAATGAGCAGTTCTTC. Protein sequence: CASSLNGERHNEQFF. The rearrangement joins TRBV5-1 to TRBJ2-1, with D uncertain. V shed 1 base and J shed 5 bases, with 13 bases lying between them. The CDR3 is made up of 15 amino acids. From germline, CDR1 is SGHRS and CDR2 YFSETQ.

The chain is built from TRBV6-5 and TRBJ1-5; unclear D gene. The ends were cut back, 5 bases at V and 10 bases at J, with 18 bases in the middle. Germline V gene lookup returns CDR1 MNHEY and CDR2 SVGAGI. The CDR3 runs to 14 residues. The CDR3 sequence is CASSDSGGGKPQHF. CDR3 DNA sequence: TGTGCCAGCAGTGATTCGGGAGGAGGAAAACCCCAGCATTTT.

J is TRBJ2-1 and V is TRBV27; 8 bases are a match to TRBD1. Germline loops: CDR1 MNHEY, CDR2 SMNVEV (reference sequence). V shed 2 bases and J 12 bases; nucleotides not matched to a gene: 12. The CDR3 is 15 residues long. The CDR3 DNA is TGTGCCAGCAGTTTAACAGTTTCAGGGGGCGCAAGGCAGTTCTTC. Translating it yields CASSLTVSGGARQFF.

On this clone: A much larger clone differs from this one at a single base, so this may be a read error. This chain joins TRBV18 and TRBJ2-1, with no clear D. This CDR3 comprises 15 residues. Germline values: CDR1 KGHSH, CDR2 LQKENI. Trimming shortened V by 2 bases and J by 7 bases, and 15 bases separated the two germline ends. The CDR3 sequence: CASSPVSRSRNEQFF. The DNA of the CDR3 is TGTGCCAGCTCACCAGTTAGCAGGAGTCGGAATGAGCAGTTCTTC.

V and J are TRBV5-8 and TRBJ2-5; TRBD1 matches at 9 bases. The CDR3 is 14 amino acids. J lost 5 bases, V lost 4 bases, and 6 bases had no gene match. The V gene's germline CDR1 is SGHTS and CDR2 YDEGEE. The CDR3 DNA reads as TGTGCCAGCAGCCCCGGGACAGGGACGGAGACCCAGTACTTC. Protein sequence: CASSPGTGTETQYF.

A few counts support this clone. The rearrangement links TRBV2 to TRBJ2-1; D gene ambiguous. Germline V lookup: CDR1 SNHLY, CDR2 FYNNEI. V shed 4 bases and J shed 4 bases, with 11 bases lying between them. This CDR3 is built from 14 residues. The CDR3 is CASSGTMGYNEQFF. CDR3 bases: TGTGCCAGCAGTGGGACCATGGGTTACAATGAGCAGTTCTTC.

CDR3: CASSADRNTEAFF. In DNA form, the CDR3 reads TGCGCCAGCAGCGCGGACAGGAACACTGAAGCTTTCTTT. This chain uses TRBV5-1 with TRBJ1-1, with D perhaps TRBD1 (6 bases). Trimming shortened V by 4 bases and J by 1 base, and 8 bases separated the two germline ends. Germline CDR1 SGHRS, CDR2 YFSETQ. The CDR3 runs 13 residues.

The chain couples TRBV7-2 to TRBJ2-5; D may be TRBD2 (5 bases). The V end was cut by 4 bases, the J end by 1 base, with 13 bases between. CDR1 is SGHTA, CDR2 FQGNSA, per germline. The CDR3 covers 15 residues. The CDR3 DNA reads as TGTGCCAGCAGCTCCCCGGCACTAGGCCAAGAGACCCAGTACTTC. Translation gives CASSSPALGQETQYF.

This clone showed up just a few times. The chain uses TRBV9 and TRBJ2-1; 11 bases line up with TRBD2. Germline loops: CDR1 SGDLS, CDR2 YYNGEE. J gave up 2 bases and V 5 bases, and 9 bases lay outside the gene matches. The CDR3 is 17 residues long. The CDR3 spells CASSDTSGRGPYNEQFF. DNA of the CDR3: TGTGCCAGCAGTGATACTAGCGGGAGAGGCCCCTACAATGAGCAGTTCTTC.

The rearrangement joins TRBV7-9 to TRBJ1-1; maybe TRBD1 (5 bases). Germline V CDR1 and CDR2: SEHNR, FQNEAQ (reference sequence). There are 12 residues in the CDR3. The V end lost 10 bases, the J end lost 6 bases, and 15 bases lay between the germline ends. The CDR3 DNA follows: TGTGCCACCTCGCGGGGGTTCGCTGAAGCTTTCTTT. Protein product: CATSRGFAEAFF.

This chain links TRBV18 with TRBJ1-1, with D possibly TRBD1 on 6 matching bases. V was clipped by 3 bases and J by 0 bases, with 11 bases between them. CDR1 is KGHSH and CDR2 is LQKENI in the germline V gene. The CDR3 is 15 residues long. CDR3 residues: CASSPLDSLNTEAFF. For the CDR3, the DNA is TGTGCCAGCTCACCCCTGGACAGCTTGAACACTGAAGCTTTCTTT.

The chain links TRBV29-1 to TRBJ2-7; 14 nucleotides align to TRBD2. Looked up from germline, CDR1 is SQVTM and CDR2 is ANQGSEA. This CDR3 is built from 16 residues. With 7 bases clipped from V and 2 bases from J, the junction kept 10 bases outside the gene matches. CDR3 residues: CSASGLAGGPTYEQYF. The CDR3 DNA follows: TGCAGCGCCTCCGGACTAGCGGGAGGCCCTACCTACGAGCAGTACTTC.

The chain employs TRBV6-4 and TRBJ2-5; D is ambiguous. The germline V gene encodes CDR1 MRHNA and CDR2 SNTAGT. The CDR3 covers 19 residues. V was clipped by 0 bases and J by 1 base, with 21 bases between them. CDR3 DNA: TGTGCCAGCAGTGACTCGAGACCCCGTAATTGGCCCTCCCAAGAGACCCAGTACTTC. Translating it yields CASSDSRPRNWPSQETQYF.

This clone was detected a few times. The genes are TRBV5-1 and TRBJ2-3, with D unresolved. The ends were cut back, 7 bases at V and 5 bases at J, with 14 bases in the middle. Germline CDR1 SGHRS, CDR2 YFSETQ. This CDR3 spans 13 amino acids. CDR3 sequence: CASSLNGLDTQYF. In DNA form, the CDR3 reads TGCGCCAGCTCCCTTAATGGGTTAGATACGCAGTATTTT.

This chain joins TRBV18 and TRBJ1-6; D is ambiguous. This CDR3 contains 13 residues. CDR1 is KGHSH, CDR2 LQKENI, per germline. V was pared by 0 bases and J by 9 bases, with 6 bases between. CDR3 amino acids: CASSPPGSSPLHF. The CDR3 DNA sequence: TGTGCCAGCTCACCACCTGGTAGTTCACCCCTCCACTTT. Using reference TRBV18 and TRBJ1-6 for the parts outside the CDR3, the full variable domain is NAGVMQNPRHLVRRRGQEARLRCSPMKGHSHVYWYRQLPEEGLKFMVYLQKENIIDESGMPKERFSAEFPKEGPSILRIQQVVRGDSAAYFCASSPPGSSPLHFGNGTRLTVT.

The J gene is TRBJ2-7, the V gene TRBV28; the D gene is possibly TRBD1 (5 bases). Deletions cut 2 bases from V and 6 bases from J, with 8 bases between. The CDR3 is made up of 12 amino acids. Germline V gives CDR1 MDHEN, CDR2 SYDVKM. CDR3 DNA: TGTGCCAGCAGTTTAAGGCAGGGCGAGCAGTACTTC. This codes for CASSLRQGEQYF.

This clone was counted a single time. The chain joins TRBV11-1 to TRBJ2-1, with D unclear. The V end was cut by 1 base, the J end by 4 bases, with 8 bases between. This CDR3 is built from 14 residues. From germline, CDR1 is SGHAT and CDR2 FQDESV (reference sequence). The CDR3 nucleotides are TGTGCCAGCAGCTTAGTTCCATCTTACAATGAGCAGTTCTTC. As protein: CASSLVPSYNEQFF.

Regarding this clone: Other DNA sequences in the same sample also yield this CDR3. The chain recombines TRBV18 with TRBJ2-5, with D possibly being TRBD1 or TRBD2 (5 bases each). The CDR3 is 15 residues long. The V end lost 0 bases, the J end lost 4 bases, and 12 bases lay between the germline ends. Germline-derived CDR1 and CDR2 are KGHSH and LQKENI. Here the CDR3 reads CASSPPSGRGETQYF. CDR3 sequence (DNA): TGTGCCAGCTCACCACCATCGGGACGAGGAGAGACCCAGTACTTC.

This clone came up once. This chain connects TRBV9 to TRBJ1-2, with a possible D match to TRBD1 (6 bases). The CDR3 totals 15 residues. Trimming removed 7 bases at V and 1 base at J, with 17 bases between. CDR1 SGDLS and CDR2 YYNGEE come from the germline V gene. CDR3 bases: TGTGCCAGCTCGACGTCCGGGACATTTAACTATGGCTACACCTTC. This encodes CASSTSGTFNYGYTF.

This clone was recorded once. In DNA, the CDR3 is TGTGCCATTACTGGAGGCCACGAGCAGTACTTC. This translates into CAITGGHEQYF. V usage is TRBV28 and J usage is TRBJ2-7; D is possibly TRBD2 (5 bases). The CDR3 is 11 residues long. Germline assignment: CDR1 MDHEN and CDR2 SYDVKM. Trimming shortened V by 10 bases and J by 5 bases, and 12 bases separated the two germline ends.

This sequence joins TRBV5-4 and TRBJ2-7, with D possibly matching TRBD2 (6 bases). The V gene lost 5 bases and the J gene lost 2 bases, with 11 bases spanning the gap. CDR1 and CDR2 (germline): SGHNT, YYREEE (reference sequence). The CDR3 covers 13 residues. The CDR3 DNA follows: TGTGCCAGCAGACGGGACTTAACCTACGAGCAGTACTTC. This gives the protein CASRRDLTYEQYF.

V is TRBV2 and J is TRBJ1-1; D is unclear. The CDR3 consists of 13 residues. The V end was cut by 5 bases, the J end by 0 bases, with 7 bases between. Germline CDR1 is SNHLY and CDR2 is FYNNEI. CDR3 sequence reads: CASSQPMNTEAFF. For the CDR3, the DNA is TGTGCCAGCAGTCAACCTATGAACACTGAAGCTTTCTTT.

The chain combines TRBV4-1 with TRBJ2-1; the D gene is possibly TRBD2 (6 bases). The germline V gene encodes CDR1 MGHRA and CDR2 YSYEKL. The V and J ends lost 0 bases and 5 bases respectively, with 20 bases between them. This CDR3 is 18 amino acids long. DNA for the CDR3: TGCGCCAGCAGCCAAGATTGGGCTGGGCAGGGAGGTCACAATGAGCAGTTCTTC. This sequence encodes CASSQDWAGQGGHNEQFF.

The chain joins TRBV28 to TRBJ2-1; D not certain. This CDR3 is built from 15 residues. Deletions cut 5 bases from V and 3 bases from J, with 14 bases between. Germline assignment: CDR1 MDHEN and CDR2 SYDVKM. The CDR3 DNA reads TGTGCCAGCAGTGAGACGGGTCCCTACTACAATGAGCAGTTCTTC. This sequence encodes CASSETGPYYNEQFF.

The chain recombines TRBV6-6 with TRBJ2-3, with D maybe TRBD2 (6 bases). The germline gives CDR1 MNHNY, CDR2 SVGAGI (reference sequence). Trimming left V 7 bases short and J 4 bases short, with 9 bases between. The CDR3 runs to 12 residues. The CDR3: CASNGGPDTQYF. The CDR3 DNA is TGTGCCAGCAATGGAGGGCCAGATACGCAGTATTTT.

The chain uses TRBV19 and TRBJ2-3; D is possibly TRBD1 or TRBD2 (5 bases each). The germline V and J ends were trimmed by 6 bases and 4 bases, with 20 bases remaining between them. This CDR3 has 16 amino acids. Germline CDR1 and CDR2: LNHDA and SQIVND (reference sequence). In DNA, the CDR3 is TGTGCCAGTAGCGGGTTGGGGGATCCAGTGCCAGATACGCAGTATTTT. Translation: CASSGLGDPVPDTQYF.